A selection of T cell receptor beta chains follows, all from one sample in a study of blood T cell repertoires in COVID-19. The method was immunoSEQ multiplex PCR; TCRdb's version includes in-frame clones alone and lacks a portion of them. The sample contains over 150,000 clones, 90% of which appear only once. Sequences were obtained from peripheral blood. The receptors shown here come from a man aged 45-60 years with acute or convalescent COVID-19. The CDR3 runs from the conserved cysteine through the conserved F or W. Each record gives: V gene, clone size, D gene, J gene, CDR3 DNA, CDR3 protein. D genes are given only for firm matches. The size of a clone is reported for some rows only, either as once, few or many, or as a class for expanded clones.

v_gene: TRBV14; abundance: NA; d_gene: TRBD2; j_gene: TRBJ2-5; CDR3nt: TGTGCCAGCAGACCAGCGGGGACGCTGGAGACCCAGTACTTC; CDR3aa: CASRPAGTLETQYF
v_gene: TRBV9; abundance: NA; d_gene: TRBD1; j_gene: TRBJ2-1; CDR3nt: TGTGCCAGCAGCTCGCGGACAGGGAACTACAATGAGCAGTTCTTC; CDR3aa: CASSSRTGNYNEQFF
v_gene: TRBV6-1; abundance: NA; d_gene: TRBD2; j_gene: TRBJ2-5; CDR3nt: TGTGCCAGCAGTGCGTGGACTAGCGGGAGTACGAAGACCCAGTACTTC; CDR3aa: CASSAWTSGSTKTQYF
v_gene: TRBV3-1/TRBV3-2; abundance: NA; d_gene: TRBD2; j_gene: TRBJ2-1; CDR3nt: TGTGCCAGCAGCCAATACTCACTCGGGGGGGGGTTGGTCAGGCAACGGGCCCCTAATGAGCAGTTCTTC; CDR3aa: CASSQYSLGGGLVRQRAPNEQFF
v_gene: TRBV27; abundance: NA; d_gene: TRBD1; j_gene: TRBJ1-6; CDR3nt: TGTGCCAGCAGATACCAACAGGGGACCTATAATTCACCCCTCCACTTT; CDR3aa: CASRYQQGTYNSPLHF
v_gene: TRBV15; abundance: once; d_gene: TRBD2; j_gene: TRBJ2-7; CDR3nt: TGTGCCACCAGCAGAGGCAGGTCTAGCGGGAGCTCCTACGAGCAGTACTTC; CDR3aa: CATSRGRSSGSSYEQYF
v_gene: TRBV6-6; abundance: NA; d_gene: NA; j_gene: TRBJ1-1; CDR3nt: TGTGCCAGCAGTTACTCCGACTCGGGCGGGACTGAAGCTTTCTTT; CDR3aa: CASSYSDSGGTEAFF
v_gene: TRBV10-3; abundance: NA; d_gene: NA; j_gene: TRBJ1-5; CDR3nt: TGTGCCATCAGGGGACAAGCGAATCAGCCCCAGCATTTT; CDR3aa: CAIRGQANQPQHF
v_gene: TRBV7-2; abundance: NA; d_gene: NA; j_gene: TRBJ1-5; CDR3nt: TGTGCCAGCAGCTTAGACAGATATCAGCCCCAGCATTTT; CDR3aa: CASSLDRYQPQHF
v_gene: TRBV7-2; abundance: NA; d_gene: NA; j_gene: TRBJ1-1; CDR3nt: TGTGCCAGCAGCTTAGCCCCATCAGGATTCTTGAACACTGAAGCTTTCTTT; CDR3aa: CASSLAPSGFLNTEAFF
v_gene: TRBV20-1; abundance: NA; d_gene: NA; j_gene: TRBJ1-4; CDR3nt: TGCAGTGGCAGGGCTAATGAAAAACTGTTTTTT; CDR3aa: CSGRANEKLFF
v_gene: TRBV12-3/TRBV12-4; abundance: NA; d_gene: NA; j_gene: TRBJ2-7; CDR3nt: TGTGCCAGCAGTCTACTCCAGGGTCGCGAGCAGTACTTC; CDR3aa: CASSLLQGREQYF
v_gene: TRBV2; abundance: NA; d_gene: NA; j_gene: TRBJ2-5; CDR3nt: TGTGCCAGCAGCCCGTCAGGGGTACGTCAAGAGACCCAGTACTTC; CDR3aa: CASSPSGVRQETQYF
v_gene: TRBV9; abundance: NA; d_gene: TRBD1; j_gene: TRBJ1-1; CDR3nt: TGTGCCAGCAGCTCATCACACAGGGGGCAAGAAGCTTTCTTT; CDR3aa: CASSSSHRGQEAFF
v_gene: TRBV6-1; abundance: NA; d_gene: NA; j_gene: TRBJ1-1; CDR3nt: TGTGCCAGCAGTGACCGGCGGGCGAAACGCACTGAAGCTTTCTTT; CDR3aa: CASSDRRAKRTEAFF
v_gene: TRBV4-1; abundance: NA; d_gene: NA; j_gene: TRBJ2-1; CDR3nt: TGCGCCAGCAGCCAGGGCGGGGGCAGAGGCAATGAGCAGTTCTTC; CDR3aa: CASSQGGGRGNEQFF